This TCR beta chain emerged from a study of cytomegalovirus exposure and HLA in healthy donors. Germline-derived CDR1 and CDR2 are SGHVS and FNYEAQ. The CDR3 runs 16 residues. V lost 4 bases, J lost 5 bases, and 9 bases stayed unmatched. The PCR was carried out with 60 Vbeta primers and 13 Jbeta primers. Method: immunoSEQ multiplex PCR; TCRdb's copy keeps in-frame clones and lacks some. Of some 120,000 clones listed, 77% were seen once; the top ten hold over 9.5%. This TCR derives from a man in his forties in good health and CMV-seropositive. The chain is built from TRBV7-6 and TRBJ2-1, with 9 nucleotides matching TRBD1. Sequencing used PBMCs. DNA for the CDR3: TGTGCCAGCAGCTCCCCAGACAGGGGGAATCACAATGAGCAGTTCTTC. Translation gives CASSSPDRGNHNEQFF.